This entry lists 5 T cell receptor beta chains sequenced from one sample in a study of blood T cell repertoires in COVID-19. Sequencing used immunoSEQ multiplex PCR; TCRdb keeps in-frame clones, though not all of them. The repertoire consists of 150,000 to 200,000 clones, with less than 90% occurring once and the leading ten covering under 2.5%. Sequencing was performed on peripheral blood. The source is a man between 65 and 85 years old with active or convalescent COVID-19.

The chain uses TRBV2 and TRBJ2-2, with D uncertain. The CDR3 sequence is 12 residues long. Germline values: CDR1 SNHLY, CDR2 FYNNEI. V lost 6 bases, J lost 6 bases, and 8 bases lay in between. This CDR3 is CASRSDAGELFF. The CDR3 DNA reads TGTGCCAGCAGGAGTGATGCCGGGGAGCTGTTTTTT.

V gene TRBV7-2 combines with J gene TRBJ2-1; possible D gene TRBD2, 5 bases. Germline lookup yields CDR1 SGHTA and CDR2 FQGNSA. Trimming removed 5 bases from V and 10 bases from J, with 9 bases in between. This CDR3 is 11 amino acids long. The CDR3 sequence: CASSRRGEQFF. The CDR3 coding sequence is TGTGCCAGCAGCCGCCGCGGGGAGCAGTTCTTC.

The chain uses TRBV6-5 and TRBJ1-6; D possibly corresponds to TRBD1 (5 bases). The germline gives CDR1 MNHEY, CDR2 SVGAGI. With 6 bases removed from V and 9 bases from J, the gap between germline ends came to 18 bases. This CDR3 spans 15 amino acids. For the CDR3, the DNA is TGTGCCAGCAGCGAGCAGGGCCGCACGTCTTCACCCCTCCACTTT. The encoded protein is CASSEQGRTSSPLHF.

This clone was observed once. The chain uses TRBV19 and TRBJ2-6; D is possibly TRBD1 (6 bases). Germline V gene data show CDR1 as LNHDA and CDR2 as SQIVND (reference sequence). The V gene lost 6 bases and the J gene lost 4 bases, with 16 bases spanning the gap. This CDR3 is built from 16 residues. The CDR3 DNA is TGTGCCAGTAGCCCTGCCCCAGGGGAAGGGGCCAACGTCCTGACTTTC. Its translation: CASSPAPGEGANVLTF.

This chain uses TRBV7-2 with TRBJ1-2; D may be TRBD1 (6 bases). The CDR3 totals 14 residues. V dropped 4 bases and J dropped 6 bases, with 15 bases sitting between them. CDR1 and CDR2 from the germline V gene are SGHTA and FQGNSA. CDR3 protein: CASSSRRGGDGYTF. The CDR3 region has the DNA TGTGCCAGCAGCTCAAGGCGAGGGGGGGATGGCTACACCTTC.